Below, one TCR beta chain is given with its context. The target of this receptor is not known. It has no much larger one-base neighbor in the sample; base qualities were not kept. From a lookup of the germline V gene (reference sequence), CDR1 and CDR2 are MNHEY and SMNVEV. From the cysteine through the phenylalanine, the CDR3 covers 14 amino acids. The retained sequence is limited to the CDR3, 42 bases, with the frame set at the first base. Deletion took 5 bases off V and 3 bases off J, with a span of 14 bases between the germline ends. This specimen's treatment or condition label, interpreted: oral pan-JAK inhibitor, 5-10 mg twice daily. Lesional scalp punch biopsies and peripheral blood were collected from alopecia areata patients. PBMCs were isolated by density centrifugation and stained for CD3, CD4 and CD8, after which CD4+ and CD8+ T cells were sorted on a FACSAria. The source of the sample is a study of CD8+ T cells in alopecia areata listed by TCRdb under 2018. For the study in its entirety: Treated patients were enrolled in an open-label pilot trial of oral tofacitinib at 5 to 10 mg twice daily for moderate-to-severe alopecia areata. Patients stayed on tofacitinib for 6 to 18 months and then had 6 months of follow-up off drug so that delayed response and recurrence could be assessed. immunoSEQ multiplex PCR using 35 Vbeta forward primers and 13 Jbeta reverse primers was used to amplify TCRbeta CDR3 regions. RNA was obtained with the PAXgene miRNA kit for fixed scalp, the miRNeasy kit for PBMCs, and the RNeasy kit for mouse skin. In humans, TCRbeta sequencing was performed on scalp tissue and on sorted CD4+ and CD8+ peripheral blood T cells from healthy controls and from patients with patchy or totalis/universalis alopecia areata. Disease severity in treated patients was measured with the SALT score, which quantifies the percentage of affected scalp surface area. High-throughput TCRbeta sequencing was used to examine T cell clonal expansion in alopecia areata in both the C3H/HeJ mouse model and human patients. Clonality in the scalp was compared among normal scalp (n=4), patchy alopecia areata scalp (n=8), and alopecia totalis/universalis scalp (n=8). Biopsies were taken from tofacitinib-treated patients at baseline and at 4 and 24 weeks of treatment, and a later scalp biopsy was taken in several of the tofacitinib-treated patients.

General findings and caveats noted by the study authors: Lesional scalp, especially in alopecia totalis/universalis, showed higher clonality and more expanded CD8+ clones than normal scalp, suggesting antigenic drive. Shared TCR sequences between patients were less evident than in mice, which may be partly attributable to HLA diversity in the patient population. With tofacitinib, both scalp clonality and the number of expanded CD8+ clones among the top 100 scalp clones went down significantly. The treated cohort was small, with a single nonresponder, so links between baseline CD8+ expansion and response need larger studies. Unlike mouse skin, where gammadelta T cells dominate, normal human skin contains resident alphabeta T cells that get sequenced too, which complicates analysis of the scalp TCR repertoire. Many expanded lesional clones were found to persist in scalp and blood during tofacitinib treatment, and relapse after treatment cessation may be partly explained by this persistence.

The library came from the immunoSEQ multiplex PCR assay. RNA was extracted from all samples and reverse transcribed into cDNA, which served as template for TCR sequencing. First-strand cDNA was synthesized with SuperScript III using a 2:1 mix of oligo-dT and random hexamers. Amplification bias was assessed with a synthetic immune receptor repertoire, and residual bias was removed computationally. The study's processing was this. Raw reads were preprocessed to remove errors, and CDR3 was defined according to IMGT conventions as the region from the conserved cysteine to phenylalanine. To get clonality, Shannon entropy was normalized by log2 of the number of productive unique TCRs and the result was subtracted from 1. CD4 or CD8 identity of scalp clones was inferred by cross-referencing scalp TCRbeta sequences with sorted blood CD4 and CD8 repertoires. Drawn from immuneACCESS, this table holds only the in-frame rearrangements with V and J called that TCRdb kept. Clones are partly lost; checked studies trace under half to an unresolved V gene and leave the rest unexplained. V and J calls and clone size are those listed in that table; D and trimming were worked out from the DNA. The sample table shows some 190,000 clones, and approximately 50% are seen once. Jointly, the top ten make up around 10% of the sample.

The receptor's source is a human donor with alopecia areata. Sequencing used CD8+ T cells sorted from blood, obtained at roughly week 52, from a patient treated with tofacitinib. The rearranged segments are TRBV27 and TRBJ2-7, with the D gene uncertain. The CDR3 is CASSPLGRDYEQYF. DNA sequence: TGTGCCAGCAGTCCCCTAGGAAGGGACTACGAGCAGTACTTC.